One sample yielded the 22 T cell receptor beta chains listed below, sequenced in a study of blood T cell repertoires in COVID-19. The assay was immunoSEQ multiplex PCR, and TCRdb's table has in-frame clones only and misses some. The sample lists 100,000 or so clones, 69% occurring once. Material for sequencing was peripheral blood. All receptors come from a man at least 80 years old with acute or convalescent COVID-19.

V gene TRBV5-8 combines with J gene TRBJ1-3; tentative D call: TRBD1 (6 bases). Germline CDR1 is SGHTS and CDR2 is YDEGEE. The CDR3 has 16 amino acids. V lost 0 bases to trimming and J lost 0 bases, with 10 bases between them. CDR3 loop: CASSLVQGLSGNTIYF. The CDR3 DNA is TGTGCCAGCAGCTTGGTACAGGGCCTCTCTGGAAACACCATATATTTT.

J is TRBJ2-5 and V is TRBV5-5; D possibly corresponds to TRBD2 (6 bases). The germline gives CDR1 SGHKS, CDR2 YYEKEE (reference sequence). The CDR3 spans 12 residues. The V end lost 2 bases, the J end lost 12 bases, and 14 bases lay between the germline ends. CDR3: CASSFPGTPEYF. CDR3 sequence (DNA): TGTGCCAGCAGCTTCCCCGGGACTCCCGAGTACTTC.

The chain joins TRBV6-1 to TRBJ2-3, with 7 bases that match TRBD2. The CDR3 loop spans 15 amino acids. Germline V gene lookup returns CDR1 MNHNS and CDR2 SASEGT. V lost 1 base to trimming and J lost 3 bases; unmatched junction nucleotides: 4. CDR3 nucleotide sequence: TGTGCCAGCAGTGAAGAGCTGCGGGAGACAGATACGCAGTATTTT. It translates to CASSEELRETDTQYF.

The chain is built from TRBV19 and TRBJ2-2; weak D call: TRBD2 (6 bases). The CDR3 spans 17 residues. Looked up from germline, CDR1 is LNHDA and CDR2 is SQIVND (reference sequence). V shed 3 bases and J shed 0 bases, with 14 bases lying between them. The CDR3: CASSMLRDLTNTGELFF. CDR3 bases: TGTGCCAGTAGTATGTTGCGGGACCTCACGAACACCGGGGAGCTGTTTTTT.

The chain recombines TRBV14 with TRBJ1-4; the match to TRBD1 covers 10 bases. Trimming took 4 bases from V and 10 from J; bases not matched to a gene: 6. Germline assignment: CDR1 SGHDN and CDR2 FVKESK. The CDR3 runs to 14 residues. The CDR3: CASSRRDRGGKLFF. The CDR3 DNA reads as TGTGCCAGCAGCCGCCGGGACAGGGGCGGAAAACTGTTTTTT.

The chain couples TRBV5-5 to TRBJ1-3; D is unresolved. Germline assignment: CDR1 SGHKS and CDR2 YYEKEE (reference sequence). The CDR3 has 16 residues. Trimming took off 0 bases at V and 1 base at J, with 11 bases between the two ends. The CDR3 DNA sequence: TGTGCCAGCAGCTTGGAAGGGAGTTTATCTGGAAACACCATATATTTT. This sequence encodes CASSLEGSLSGNTIYF.

The chain links TRBV30 to TRBJ2-4, with 7 bases fitting TRBD2. This CDR3 spans 15 amino acids. CDR1 and CDR2 from the germline V gene are GTSNPN and SVGIG (reference sequence). V lost 3 bases to trimming and J lost 5 bases; unmatched junction nucleotides: 10. The DNA of the CDR3 is TGTGCCTGGAGCCCGTGGGCGGGAGCGGAAAACATTCAGTACTTC. It encodes CAWSPWAGAENIQYF.

The rearrangement joins TRBV7-2 to TRBJ2-3; perhaps TRBD2 as D (6 bases). Germline V gene lookup returns CDR1 SGHTA and CDR2 FQGNSA. The CDR3 is made up of 16 amino acids. V shed 3 bases and J shed 6 bases, with 19 bases lying between them. This CDR3 is CASSFPGRGSSDTQYF. In nucleotides, the CDR3 is TGTGCCAGCAGCTTCCCGGGGCGGGGTTCTTCGGATACGCAGTATTTT.

This clone showed up just a few times. The chain couples TRBV6-2 or TRBV6-3 to TRBJ1-6, with D unclear. In germline, CDR1 is MNHEY, CDR2 SVGEGT. Trimming pared 3 bases from V and 15 bases from J, leaving 18 bases between. The CDR3 runs to 14 residues. CDR3 sequence: CASSYGPATTLLHF. CDR3 DNA: TGTGCCAGCAGTTATGGCCCAGCCACTACTCTCCTCCACTTT.

The V call is TRBV6-2 or TRBV6-3, the J call TRBJ1-1; TRBD1 matches 7 bases. V shed 5 bases, J shed 12 bases, and the junction held 9 bases outside the gene matches. This CDR3 contains 12 residues. The germline V gene has CDR1 MNHEY and CDR2 SVGEGT. The CDR3 DNA sequence: TGTGCCAGCAGTCTTAAACAGGGGTTAACTTTCTTT. Its protein product is CASSLKQGLTFF.

The V and J genes are TRBV10-2 and TRBJ2-1; D gene ambiguous. The CDR3 covers 16 residues. Deletions cut 0 bases from V and 2 bases from J, with 11 bases between. The germline V gene has CDR1 WSHSY and CDR2 SAAADI. CDR3 coding DNA: TGCGCCAGCAGTGAGTCGTTAGCCATTCCCTACAATGAGCAGTTCTTC. This codes for CASSESLAIPYNEQFF.

The genes are TRBV5-1 and TRBJ2-7; TRBD2 matches 7 bases. This CDR3 is 15 amino acids long. Germline V CDR1 and CDR2: SGHRS, YFSETQ. J lost 3 bases, V lost 0 bases, and 6 bases had no gene match. As DNA, the CDR3 is TGCGCCAGCAGCTTGGAGACTAGCTCTTACTACGAGCAGTACTTC. As protein: CASSLETSSYYEQYF.

This clone showed up just a few times. The V gene is TRBV7-9, the J gene TRBJ1-4; D unclear. V lost 3 bases, J lost 7 bases, and 9 bases lay in between. CDR3 length equals 13 residues. Germline CDR1 SEHNR, CDR2 FQNEAQ (reference sequence). CDR3 sequence: CASSLGQVEKLFF. In nucleotides, the CDR3 is TGTGCCAGCAGCTTGGGTCAGGTTGAAAAACTGTTTTTT.

This clone was picked up many times. The genes are TRBV7-8 and TRBJ1-2, with 7 bases matching TRBD1. This CDR3 region has 13 residues. Trimming took 4 bases from V and 5 from J; bases not matched to a gene: 4. Germline values: CDR1 SGHVS, CDR2 FQNEAQ. The CDR3 region is CASSSTGPYGYTF. CDR3 coding DNA: TGTGCCAGCAGCTCGACAGGGCCTTATGGCTACACCTTC.

This clone has more than one count but fewer than ten. The J gene is TRBJ2-5, the V gene TRBV20-1; no reliable D call. Germline CDR1 is DFQATT and CDR2 is SNEGSKA (reference sequence). The V and J ends lost 6 bases and 1 base respectively, with 3 bases between them. The CDR3 runs to 10 residues. Here the CDR3 reads CSALQETQYF. In DNA, the CDR3 is TGCAGTGCCCTCCAAGAGACCCAGTACTTC.

This clone was counted many times. This rearrangement joins TRBV10-2 to TRBJ2-1, with D perhaps TRBD1 (5 bases). Germline CDR1 WSHSY, CDR2 SAAADI. The V gene lost 4 bases and the J gene lost 9 bases, with 10 bases spanning the gap. The CDR3 is 12 residues long. The CDR3 region has the DNA TGCGCCAGCAGTGCAGGGTTTGGTGAGCAGTTCTTC. Amino acids: CASSAGFGEQFF.

This rearrangement joins TRBV28 to TRBJ1-1; D not resolved. Germline CDR1 MDHEN, CDR2 SYDVKM. This CDR3 region has 13 residues. Between the trimmed V and J ends, which lost 1 base and 4 bases, there was a span of 7 bases. For the CDR3, the DNA is TGTGCCAGCAGTTTATCCGCGGCCACTGAAGCTTTCTTT. Its protein is CASSLSAATEAFF. Complete variable domain (other parts from reference TRBV28 and TRBJ1-1): DVKVTQSSRYLVKRTGEKVFLECVQDMDHENMFWYRQDPGLGLRLIYFSYDVKMKEKGDIPEGYSVSREKKERFSLILESASTNQTSMYLCASSLSAATEAFFGQGTRLTVV.

This chain joins TRBV23-1 and TRBJ2-3, with 7 bases fitting TRBD2. TRBV23-1 is an ORF, with its function uncertain. This CDR3 comprises 19 residues. The V and J ends lost 2 bases and 0 bases, in that order; junction bases with no gene match: 14. The CDR3 nucleotides are TGCGCCAGCAGTCAACCTGGGGGATCTAGCGGCCCTAGCACAGATACGCAGTATTTT. This codes for CASSQPGGSSGPSTDTQYF.

The CDR3 region has the DNA TGTGCCAGCAGCGTTCAACAGGGAAGCTATGGCTACACCTTC. Amino acids: CASSVQQGSYGYTF. The J gene is TRBJ1-2, the V gene TRBV14, with TRBD1 as a possible D gene (6 bases). V was clipped by 5 bases and J by 4 bases, with 14 bases between them. This CDR3 has 14 amino acids. In germline, CDR1 is SGHDN, CDR2 FVKESK. Complete variable domain (other parts from reference TRBV14 and TRBJ1-2): EAGVTQFPSHSVIEKGQTVTLRCDPISGHDNLYWYRRVMGKEIKFLLHFVKESKQDESGMPNNRFLAERTGGTYSTLKVQPAELEDSGVYFCASSVQQGSYGYTFGSGTRLTVV.

The V call is TRBV7-9, the J call TRBJ2-7; 8 positions match TRBD1. The CDR3 spans 15 residues. The germline V gene encodes CDR1 SEHNR and CDR2 FQNEAQ (reference sequence). J was trimmed by 2 bases and V by 5 bases; bases with no gene match: 8. The CDR3 DNA is TGTGCCAGCAGCCACAACCGGGACAGGACCTACGAGCAGTACTTC. Residues: CASSHNRDRTYEQYF.

The chain is built from TRBV5-1 and TRBJ2-2; D possibly corresponds to TRBD2 (6 bases). Deletions cut 6 bases from V and 2 bases from J, with 20 bases between. The CDR3 runs 17 residues. The germline V gene encodes CDR1 SGHRS and CDR2 YFSETQ. DNA of the CDR3: TGCGCCAGCAAGCGGTTTGGGACTCCTAATAACACCGGGGAGCTGTTTTTT. Its protein is CASKRFGTPNNTGELFF.

The V call is TRBV5-8, the J call TRBJ2-2, with D possibly TRBD2 on 6 matching bases. This CDR3 is 17 amino acids long. CDR1 and CDR2 (germline): SGHTS, YDEGEE. V was pared by 4 bases and J by 0 bases, with 16 bases between. In DNA, the CDR3 is TGTGCCAGCAGCGCGGCCGGGAGTTATGCGAACACCGGGGAGCTGTTTTTT. Its translation is CASSAAGSYANTGELFF. Full variable domain (outside the CDR3, taken from reference TRBV5-8 and TRBJ2-2): EAGVTQSPTHLIKTRGQQATLRCSPISGHTSVYWYQQALGLGLQFLLWYDEGEERNRGNFPPRFSGRQFPNYSSELNVNALELEDSALYLCASSAAGSYANTGELFFGEGSRLTVL.